The source of this T cell receptor beta chain is a study of T cell responses to AZD1222 COVID-19 vaccine. Study-wide points: Baseline serology detected seropositivity in only a handful of AZD1222 recipients. Unmutated variant regions are reportedly targeted by nearly half of spike-specific TCRs. The span of vaccine-associated CD4 TCRs extended across spike, with dominance at 160-218 and 743-854.

Some clones are missing from TCRdb's copy, which holds only in-frame ones; the method was immunoSEQ multiplex PCR. The table lists over 150,000 clones, 85% to 90% of them singletons. As regards this clone: As yet, its antigen is unknown.

The CDR3 runs 15 residues. The germline V gene has CDR1 MRHNA and CDR2 SNTAGT. V dropped 4 bases and J dropped 10 bases, with 17 bases sitting between them. The sample here was peripheral blood, taken on day 0 of AZD1222 vaccination. The V gene is TRBV6-4, the J gene TRBJ1-6; D is uncertain. This clonotype was sampled from an adult in good health. This CDR3 is CASSASSWGESPLHF. CDR3 DNA sequence: TGTGCCAGCAGTGCCTCCTCTTGGGGTGAATCACCCCTCCACTTT.